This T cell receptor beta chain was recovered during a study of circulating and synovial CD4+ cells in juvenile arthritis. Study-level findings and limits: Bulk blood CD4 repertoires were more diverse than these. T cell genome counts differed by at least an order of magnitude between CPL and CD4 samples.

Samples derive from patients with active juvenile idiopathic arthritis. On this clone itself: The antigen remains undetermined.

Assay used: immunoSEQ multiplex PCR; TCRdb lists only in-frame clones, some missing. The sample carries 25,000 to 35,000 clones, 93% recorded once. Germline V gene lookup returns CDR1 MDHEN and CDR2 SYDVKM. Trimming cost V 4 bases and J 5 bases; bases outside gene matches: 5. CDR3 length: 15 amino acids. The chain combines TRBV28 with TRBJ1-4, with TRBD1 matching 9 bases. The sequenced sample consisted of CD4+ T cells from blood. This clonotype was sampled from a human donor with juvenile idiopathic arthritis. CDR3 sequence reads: CASSSTGTGNEKLFF. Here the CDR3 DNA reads TGTGCCAGCAGTTCAACCGGGACAGGGAATGAAAAACTGTTTTTT.